What follows are 28 T cell receptor beta chains derived from one specimen sequenced in a study of blood T cell repertoires in COVID-19. Sequencing was performed with immunoSEQ multiplex PCR; in TCRdb, only in-frame clones are kept and a portion is missing. The sample has some 220,000 clones, over 70% seen once; the top ten hold under 8.5%. The specimen was peripheral blood. The source of these receptors is a woman in her 70s with acute or convalescent COVID-19.

This sequence joins TRBV10-1 and TRBJ2-2, with D perhaps matching TRBD1 (5 bases). The germline CDR1 and CDR2 sequences are WNHNN and SYGVQD (reference sequence). Trimming took off 3 bases at V and 1 base at J, with 9 bases between the two ends. The CDR3 has 15 amino acids. CDR3 sequence: CASSERGLNTGELFF. Here the CDR3 DNA reads TGCGCCAGCAGTGAAAGGGGCCTGAACACCGGGGAGCTGTTTTTT.

V usage is TRBV6-5 and J usage is TRBJ2-5, with D maybe TRBD1 (6 bases). Germline assignment: CDR1 MNHEY and CDR2 SVGAGI. V lost 5 bases, J lost 0 bases, and 10 bases lay in between. The CDR3 loop spans 14 amino acids. The CDR3 is CASSRTGYQETQYF. The CDR3 DNA reads as TGTGCCAGCAGTCGAACAGGGTACCAAGAGACCCAGTACTTC.

The genes are TRBV5-6 and TRBJ2-7; 7 nucleotides agree with TRBD1. J was trimmed by 5 bases and V by 4 bases; bases with no gene match: 9. Germline values: CDR1 SGHDT, CDR2 YYEEEE. The CDR3 consists of 14 residues. CDR3 DNA: TGTGCCAGCAGCAAAACAGGGGTAGGGAACGAGCAGTACTTC. This gives the protein CASSKTGVGNEQYF.

The gene calls are TRBV7-2 and TRBJ1-4; 8 nucleotides align to TRBD1. Germline CDR1 SGHTA, CDR2 FQGNSA. With V trimmed by 2 bases and J by 6 bases, 5 bases remained unmatched. This CDR3 has 15 residues. The CDR3 reads CASSLNTGGDEKLFF. The CDR3 coding sequence is TGTGCCAGCAGCTTAAATACAGGGGGGGATGAAAAACTGTTTTTT.

The chain employs TRBV10-3 and TRBJ2-3; maybe TRBD2 (6 bases). The CDR3 extends over 15 amino acids. With 7 bases removed from V and 2 bases from J, the gap between germline ends came to 16 bases. From germline, CDR1 is ENHRY and CDR2 SYGVKD. The CDR3 nucleotides read TGTGCCATCACCGCTAGACTAGACTACACAGATACGCAGTATTTT. It yields the protein CAITARLDYTDTQYF.

This chain uses TRBV10-3 with TRBJ2-7; 9 bases map to TRBD1. Germline values: CDR1 ENHRY, CDR2 SYGVKD. The CDR3 runs 15 residues. Losses at the gene ends were 5 bases for V and 5 bases for J; bases not matched to a gene: 10. This CDR3 reads CAISKTGTGKDEQYF. CDR3 nucleotide sequence: TGTGCCATCAGTAAAACCGGGACAGGGAAGGACGAGCAGTACTTC.

Only a few counts were recorded for this clone. J is TRBJ2-5 and V is TRBV11-2; TRBD2 might be the D (5 bases). Between the trimmed V and J ends, which lost 5 bases and 2 bases, there was a span of 9 bases. The germline V gene has CDR1 SGHAT and CDR2 FQNNGV. The CDR3 totals 13 residues. The CDR3 spells CASSSREQETQYF. In DNA, the CDR3 is TGTGCCAGCAGCAGCCGGGAACAAGAGACCCAGTACTTC.

The chain carries TRBV6-5 and TRBJ1-1, with TRBD1 matching 8 bases. With 7 bases clipped from V and 11 bases from J, the junction kept 12 bases outside the gene matches. This CDR3 has 13 residues. The germline CDR1 and CDR2 sequences are MNHEY and SVGAGI. CDR3 in DNA: TGTGCCAGCACCCTAACAGGGGGTGGAACGGCTTTCTTT. It codes for CASTLTGGGTAFF.

V usage is TRBV7-9 and J usage is TRBJ2-5, with D possibly matching TRBD2 (5 bases). Germline V gene sequence: CDR1 SEHNR, CDR2 FQNEAQ (reference sequence). Trimming took off 2 bases at V and 4 bases at J, with 11 bases between the two ends. CDR3 length equals 14 residues. The CDR3 here is CASSLKVSGETQYF. DNA of the CDR3: TGTGCCAGCAGCTTAAAAGTAAGCGGAGAGACCCAGTACTTC. Filled out from reference TRBV7-9 and TRBJ2-5, the complete variable domain reads DTGVSQNPRHKITKRGQNVTFRCDPISEHNRLYWYRQTLGQGPEFLTYFQNEAQLEKSRLLSDRFSAERPKGSFSTLEIQRTEQGDSAMYLCASSLKVSGETQYFGPGTRLLVL.

This clone has a handful of counts. The V call is TRBV19, the J call TRBJ1-1, with D perhaps TRBD1 (5 bases). Trimming removed 1 base at V and 5 bases at J, with 11 bases between. This CDR3 has 14 residues. Germline CDR1 is LNHDA and CDR2 is SQIVND (reference sequence). CDR3 protein: CASSIARVGTEAFF. The CDR3 DNA sequence: TGTGCCAGTAGTATAGCCAGGGTGGGAACTGAAGCTTTCTTT.

The CDR3 sequence is CASSETTGGAYGYTF. Here the CDR3 DNA reads TGTGCCAGCAGTGAAACAACAGGGGGCGCCTATGGCTACACCTTC. The chain couples TRBV6-1 to TRBJ1-2; 9 nucleotides agree with TRBD1. This CDR3 comprises 15 residues. J lost 4 bases, V lost 2 bases, and 5 bases had no gene match. The V gene's germline CDR1 is MNHNS and CDR2 SASEGT.

The CDR3 reads CASSFSDSQETQYF. The CDR3, as DNA: TGCGCCAGCAGTTTTTCGGACAGTCAAGAGACCCAGTACTTC. The rearrangement uses TRBV10-2 and TRBJ2-5; possibly TRBD1 for D (6 bases). Trimming removed 5 bases from V and 2 bases from J, with 12 bases in between. CDR1 is WSHSY and CDR2 is SAAADI in the germline V gene. There are 14 residues in the CDR3.

This chain joins TRBV7-9 and TRBJ2-7, with D possibly matching TRBD1 (6 bases). With 3 bases removed from V and 4 bases from J, the gap between germline ends came to 13 bases. The CDR3 totals 14 residues. Per germline, CDR1 SEHNR and CDR2 FQNEAQ (reference sequence). DNA of the CDR3: TGTGCCAGCAGCTTTTCAGGGGTTGGATACGAGCAGTACTTC. The encoded protein is CASSFSGVGYEQYF.

The gene calls are TRBV20-1 and TRBJ2-5, with 11 bases fitting TRBD2. J was trimmed by 4 bases and V by 3 bases; bases with no gene match: 4. The CDR3 is 14 residues long. The germline V gene encodes CDR1 DFQATT and CDR2 SNEGSKA (reference sequence). In nucleotides, the CDR3 is TGCAGTGCTAGTATTAGCGGGGGGGCAGAGACCCAGTACTTC. Translated, it gives CSASISGGAETQYF.

This clone appeared a single time. This chain uses TRBV3-1 (or the pseudogene TRBV3-2) with TRBJ1-6, with TRBD1 as a possible D gene (5 bases). The length of the CDR3 is 16 residues. CDR1 is LGHDT, CDR2 YNNKEL, per germline (reference sequence). V dropped 0 bases and J dropped 7 bases, with 13 bases sitting between them. The CDR3 is CASSQEAGLLNSPLHF. The CDR3 region has the DNA TGTGCCAGCAGCCAAGAAGCAGGGCTACTAAATTCACCCCTCCACTTT.

The chain links TRBV6-5 to TRBJ2-1; D is unresolved. Germline V gene sequence: CDR1 MNHEY, CDR2 SVGAGI. V shed 6 bases and J shed 5 bases, with 14 bases lying between them. The CDR3 is 14 residues long. The CDR3, as DNA: TGTGCCAGCAGCGCCGACTTATTAGACAATGAGCAGTTCTTC. Protein product: CASSADLLDNEQFF.

The chain employs TRBV11-2 and TRBJ1-1; D gene unclear. This CDR3 region has 13 residues. Trimming took off 3 bases at V and 4 bases at J, with 9 bases between the two ends. Per germline, CDR1 SGHAT and CDR2 FQNNGV. CDR3 DNA sequence: TGTGCCAGCAGCTTCTCGGAGAGCACTGAAGCTTTCTTT. As protein: CASSFSESTEAFF. Combining the CDR3 with reference TRBV11-2 and TRBJ1-1 gives the whole variable domain EAGVAQSPRYKIIEKRQSVAFWCNPISGHATLYWYQQILGQGPKLLIQFQNNGVVDDSQLPKDRFSAERLKGVDSTLKIQPAKLEDSAVYLCASSFSESTEAFFGQGTRLTVV.

There are a few counts of this clone. V usage is TRBV6-5 and J usage is TRBJ2-7, with 8 positions matching TRBD1. CDR1 and CDR2 from the germline V gene are MNHEY and SVGAGI. J gave up 2 bases and V 8 bases, and 11 bases lay outside the gene matches. The CDR3 length is 15 residues. The CDR3, as DNA: TGTGCCAGCTGGCCCCAGGGGGCGCTTACCTACGAGCAGTACTTC. Its protein is CASWPQGALTYEQYF.

The chain combines TRBV7-2 with TRBJ1-4, with 7 positions matching TRBD1. Germline V gene lookup returns CDR1 SGHTA and CDR2 FQGNSA. The CDR3 is 15 amino acids. J gave up 5 bases and V 6 bases, and 9 bases lay outside the gene matches. The CDR3 coding sequence is TGTGCCAGCAGATCCGACAGGGCGGGGAATGAAAAACTGTTTTTT. It translates to CASRSDRAGNEKLFF.

The chain links TRBV6-2 or TRBV6-3 to TRBJ2-2, with TRBD2 matching 8 bases. V shed 6 bases and J 5 bases; nucleotides not matched to a gene: 11. The CDR3 runs to 16 residues. Germline loops: CDR1 MNHEY, CDR2 SVGEGT. The CDR3 sequence: CASSDWGLGGTGELFF. For the CDR3, the DNA is TGTGCCAGCAGCGATTGGGGACTAGGTGGGACCGGGGAGCTGTTTTTT.

This clone was recorded only once. The V gene is TRBV18, the J gene TRBJ1-3; D remains unclear. The CDR3 is 16 amino acids. The ends were cut back, 3 bases at V and 0 bases at J, with 12 bases in the middle. Germline V CDR1 and CDR2: KGHSH, LQKENI. DNA for the CDR3: TGTGCCAGCTCACCGTACGATCAGTCCTCTGGAAACACCATATATTTT. This codes for CASSPYDQSSGNTIYF.

V and J are TRBV19 and TRBJ1-2; D unclear. CDR1 and CDR2 (germline): LNHDA, SQIVND (reference sequence). This CDR3 region has 13 residues. Trimming removed 3 bases from V and 6 bases from J, with 11 bases in between. DNA of the CDR3: TGTGCCAGTAGTATGAGGTTATTTGATGGCTACACCTTC. It yields the protein CASSMRLFDGYTF. Supplemented by reference TRBV19 and TRBJ1-2, the full variable domain reads DGGITQSPKYLFRKEGQNVTLSCEQNLNHDAMYWYRQDPGQGLRLIYYSQIVNDFQKGDIAEGYSVSREKKESFPLTVTSAQKNPTAFYLCASSMRLFDGYTFGSGTRLTVV.

Remarks on this clone: The sample has other DNA sequences that encode this CDR3 too. J is TRBJ1-2 and V is TRBV5-1, with 11 bases that match TRBD1. With 4 bases clipped from V and 2 bases from J, the junction kept 4 bases outside the gene matches. The CDR3 consists of 15 residues. Germline V CDR1 and CDR2: SGHRS, YFSETQ. CDR3 sequence: CASSLGTGGNYGYTF. The CDR3 DNA follows: TGCGCCAGCAGCCTTGGGACAGGGGGGAACTATGGCTACACCTTC.

J is TRBJ2-3 and V is TRBV5-6; D is unclear. This CDR3 spans 13 amino acids. The V end lost 4 bases, the J end lost 6 bases, and 12 bases lay between the germline ends. Germline V gene lookup returns CDR1 SGHDT and CDR2 YYEEEE. CDR3 residues: CASSLGAQDTQYF. CDR3 bases: TGTGCCAGCAGCCTTGGCGCACAGGATACGCAGTATTTT.

The V gene is TRBV9, the J gene TRBJ1-3; 7 bases fit TRBD1. After removal of 3 bases from V and 2 bases from J, the junction contained 5 bases not matched to a gene. Germline V gene data show CDR1 as SGDLS and CDR2 as YYNGEE. This CDR3 comprises 15 residues. CDR3 in amino acids: CASSANRGPGNTIYF. As DNA, the CDR3 is TGTGCCAGCAGCGCCAACAGGGGACCTGGAAACACCATATATTTT.

V gene TRBV19 combines with J gene TRBJ1-5; maybe TRBD1 (6 bases). Trimming left V 9 bases short and J 0 bases short, with 9 bases between. The CDR3 covers 13 residues. Germline V gives CDR1 LNHDA, CDR2 SQIVND (reference sequence). The CDR3 loop reads CARYRDSNQPQHF. CDR3 coding DNA: TGTGCCAGATACAGGGATAGCAATCAGCCCCAGCATTTT.

The chain has TRBV5-1 and TRBJ2-3; D is perhaps TRBD2 (5 bases). This CDR3 contains 14 residues. Between the trimmed V and J ends, which lost 4 bases and 3 bases, there was a span of 12 bases. Germline V CDR1 and CDR2: SGHRS, YFSETQ. The CDR3 protein is CASSEDPGTDTQYF. CDR3 nucleotides: TGCGCCAGCAGCGAGGATCCGGGGACAGATACGCAGTATTTT.

This chain connects TRBV19 to TRBJ2-7; 8 bases align to TRBD1. The trim removed 6 bases at V and 2 bases at J, leaving 6 bases unmatched. Germline-derived CDR1 and CDR2 are LNHDA and SQIVND (reference sequence). This CDR3 is 14 amino acids long. CDR3 loop: CASRDRVPPYEQYF. Written as DNA, the CDR3 is TGTGCCAGTAGGGACAGGGTTCCACCCTACGAGCAGTACTTC.